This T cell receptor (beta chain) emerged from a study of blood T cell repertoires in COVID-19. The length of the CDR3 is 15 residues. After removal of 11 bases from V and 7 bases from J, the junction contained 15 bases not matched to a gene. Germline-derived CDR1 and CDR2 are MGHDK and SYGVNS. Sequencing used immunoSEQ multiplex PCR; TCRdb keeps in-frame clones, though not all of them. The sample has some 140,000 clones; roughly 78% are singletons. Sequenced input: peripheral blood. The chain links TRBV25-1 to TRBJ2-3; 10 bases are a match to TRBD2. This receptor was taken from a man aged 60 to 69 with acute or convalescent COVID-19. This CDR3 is CAGRSSGSDINTQYF. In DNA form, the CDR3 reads TGTGCCGGCCGATCTAGCGGGAGTGACATAAATACGCAGTATTTT.